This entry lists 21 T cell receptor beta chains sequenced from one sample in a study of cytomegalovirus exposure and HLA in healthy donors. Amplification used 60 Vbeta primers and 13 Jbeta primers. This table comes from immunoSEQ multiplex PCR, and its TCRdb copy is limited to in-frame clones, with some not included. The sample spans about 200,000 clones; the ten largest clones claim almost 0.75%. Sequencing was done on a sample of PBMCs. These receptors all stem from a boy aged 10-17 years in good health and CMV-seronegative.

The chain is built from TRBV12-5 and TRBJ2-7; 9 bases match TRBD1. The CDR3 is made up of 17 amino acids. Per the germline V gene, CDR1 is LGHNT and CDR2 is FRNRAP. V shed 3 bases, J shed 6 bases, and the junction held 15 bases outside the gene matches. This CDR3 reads CASGLLGQGALMSEQYF. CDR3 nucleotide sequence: TGTGCTAGTGGTTTACTGGGACAGGGAGCGTTAATGAGCGAGCAGTACTTC.

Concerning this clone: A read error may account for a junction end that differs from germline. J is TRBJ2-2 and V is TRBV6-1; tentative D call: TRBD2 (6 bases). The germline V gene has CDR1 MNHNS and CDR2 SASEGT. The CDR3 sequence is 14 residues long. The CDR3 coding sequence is TGTGCCAGCGATAGGGAATTTACCGCCGGGGGGCTGTTTTTT. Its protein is CASDREFTAGGLFF.

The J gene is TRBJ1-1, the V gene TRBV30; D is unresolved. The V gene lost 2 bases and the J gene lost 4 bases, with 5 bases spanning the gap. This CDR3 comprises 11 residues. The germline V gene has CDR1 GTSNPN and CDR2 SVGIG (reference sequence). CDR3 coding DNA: TGTGCCTGGAGTTTCGGCACTGAAGCTTTCTTT. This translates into CAWSFGTEAFF.

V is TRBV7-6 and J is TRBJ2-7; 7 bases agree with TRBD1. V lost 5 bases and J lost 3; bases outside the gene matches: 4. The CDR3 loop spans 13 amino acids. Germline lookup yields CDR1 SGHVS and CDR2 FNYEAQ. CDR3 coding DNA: TGTGCCAGCAGCCAACGGACAGGCTACGAGCAGTACTTC. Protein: CASSQRTGYEQYF.

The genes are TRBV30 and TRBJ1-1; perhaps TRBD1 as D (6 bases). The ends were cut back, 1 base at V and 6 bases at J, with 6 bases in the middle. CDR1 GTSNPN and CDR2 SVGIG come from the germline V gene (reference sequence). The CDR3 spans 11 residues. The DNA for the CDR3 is TGTGCCTGGAGTGGGGGGCCTGAAGCTTTCTTT. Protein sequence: CAWSGGPEAFF.

DNA for the CDR3: TGTGCCAGCAGCTTTGGGACATCAGTTTCGTTGAATGAAAAACTGTTTTTT. Protein product: CASSFGTSVSLNEKLFF. The rearrangement joins TRBV7-2 to TRBJ1-4; tentative D call: TRBD1 (6 bases). This CDR3 has 17 residues. Trimming took off 3 bases at V and 5 bases at J, with 19 bases between the two ends. Germline values: CDR1 SGHTA, CDR2 FQGNSA.

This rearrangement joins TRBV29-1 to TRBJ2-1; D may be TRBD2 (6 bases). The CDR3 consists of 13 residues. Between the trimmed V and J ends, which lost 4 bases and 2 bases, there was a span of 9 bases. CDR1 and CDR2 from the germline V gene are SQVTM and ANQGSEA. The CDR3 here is CSVAGDPYNEQFF. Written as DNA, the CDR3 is TGCAGCGTTGCGGGGGATCCCTACAATGAGCAGTTCTTC.

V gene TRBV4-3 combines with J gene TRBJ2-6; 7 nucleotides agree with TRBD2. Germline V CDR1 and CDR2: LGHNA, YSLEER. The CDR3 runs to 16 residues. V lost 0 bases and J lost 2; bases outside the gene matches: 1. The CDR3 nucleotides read TGCGCCAGCAGCCAAGATGCGGGGGCTGGGGCCAACGTCCTGACTTTC. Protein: CASSQDAGAGANVLTF.

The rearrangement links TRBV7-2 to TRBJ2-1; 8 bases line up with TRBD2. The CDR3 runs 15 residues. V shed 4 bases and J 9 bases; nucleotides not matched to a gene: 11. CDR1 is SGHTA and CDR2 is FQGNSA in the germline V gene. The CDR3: CASSSPGLVYGEQFF. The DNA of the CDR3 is TGTGCCAGCAGCTCCCCGGGACTAGTATACGGTGAGCAGTTCTTC.

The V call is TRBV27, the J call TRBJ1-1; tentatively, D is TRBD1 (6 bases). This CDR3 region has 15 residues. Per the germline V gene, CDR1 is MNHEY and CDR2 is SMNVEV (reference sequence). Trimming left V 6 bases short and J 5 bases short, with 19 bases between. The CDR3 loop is CASRTPLQGATEAFF. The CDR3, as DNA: TGTGCCAGCAGAACTCCACTACAGGGTGCGACTGAAGCTTTCTTT.

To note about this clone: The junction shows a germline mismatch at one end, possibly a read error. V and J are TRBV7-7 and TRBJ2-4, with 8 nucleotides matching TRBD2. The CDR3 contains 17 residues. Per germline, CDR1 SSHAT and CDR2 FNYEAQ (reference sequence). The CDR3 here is CASSLTQAGATQNIQYF. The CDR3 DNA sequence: TGTGCTAGCAGCTTAACCCAAGCGGGGGCAACACAAAACATTCAGTACTTC.

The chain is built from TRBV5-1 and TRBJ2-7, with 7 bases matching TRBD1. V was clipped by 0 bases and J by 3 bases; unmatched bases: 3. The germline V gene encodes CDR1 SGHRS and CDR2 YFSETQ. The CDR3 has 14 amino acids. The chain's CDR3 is CASSLGGQSYEQYF. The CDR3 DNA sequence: TGCGCCAGCAGCTTGGGGGGACAGAGCTACGAGCAGTACTTC.

CDR3 DNA: TGTGCCAGTAGTGAGGGGGTGGTTAACTATGGCTACACCTTC. This gives the protein CASSEGVVNYGYTF. This sequence joins TRBV19 and TRBJ1-2; D is possibly TRBD1 (6 bases). Trimming left V 5 bases short and J 1 base short, with 11 bases between. Germline assignment: CDR1 LNHDA and CDR2 SQIVND (reference sequence). The CDR3 loop spans 14 amino acids.

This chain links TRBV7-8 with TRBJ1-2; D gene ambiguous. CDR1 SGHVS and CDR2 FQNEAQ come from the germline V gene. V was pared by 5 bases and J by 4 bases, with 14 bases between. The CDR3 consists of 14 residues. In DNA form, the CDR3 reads TGTGCCAGCAGCCGGCGAGGGTCCAGCTATGGCTACACCTTC. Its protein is CASSRRGSSYGYTF.

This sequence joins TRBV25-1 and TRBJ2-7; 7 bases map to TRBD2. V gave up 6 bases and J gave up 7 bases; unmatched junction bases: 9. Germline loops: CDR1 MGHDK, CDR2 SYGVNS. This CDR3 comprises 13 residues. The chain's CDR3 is CASRGLVDGEQYF. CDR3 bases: TGTGCCAGCAGAGGACTAGTTGATGGTGAGCAGTACTTC.

CDR3 DNA: TGTGCCAGCAGTTTGGGTTCTAGCGGGGGACGAAATGAGCAGTTCTTC. It codes for CASSLGSSGGRNEQFF. The chain has TRBV6-5 and TRBJ2-1, with TRBD2 matching 10 bases. Germline V gene sequence: CDR1 MNHEY, CDR2 SVGAGI. CDR3 length: 16 residues. The V and J ends lost 4 bases and 7 bases, in that order; junction bases with no gene match: 10.

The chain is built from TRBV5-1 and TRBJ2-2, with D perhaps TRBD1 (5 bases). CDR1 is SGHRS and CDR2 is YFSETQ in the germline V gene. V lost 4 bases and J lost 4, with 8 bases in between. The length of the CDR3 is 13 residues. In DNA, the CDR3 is TGCGCCAGCAGCAATGGGGCCACCGGGGAGCTGTTTTTT. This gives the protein CASSNGATGELFF.

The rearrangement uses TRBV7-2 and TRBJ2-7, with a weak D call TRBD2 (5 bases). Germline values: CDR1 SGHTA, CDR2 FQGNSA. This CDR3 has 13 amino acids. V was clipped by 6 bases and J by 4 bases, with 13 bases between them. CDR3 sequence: CASSGPRGYEQYF. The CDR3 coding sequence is TGTGCCAGCAGTGGGCCACGAGGGTACGAGCAGTACTTC.

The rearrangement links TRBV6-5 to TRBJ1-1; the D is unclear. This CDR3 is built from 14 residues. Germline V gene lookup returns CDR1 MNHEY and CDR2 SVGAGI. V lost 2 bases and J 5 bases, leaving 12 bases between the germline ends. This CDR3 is CASSYGSSRTEAFF. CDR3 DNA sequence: TGTGCCAGCAGTTACGGGAGCTCGAGGACTGAAGCTTTCTTT.

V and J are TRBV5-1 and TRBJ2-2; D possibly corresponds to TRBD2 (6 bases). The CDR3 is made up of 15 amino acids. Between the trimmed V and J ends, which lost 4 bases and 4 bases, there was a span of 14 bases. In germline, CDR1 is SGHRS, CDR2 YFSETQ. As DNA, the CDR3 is TGCGCCAGCAGCCTCGCCCCGCGGGGCACCGGGGAGCTGTTTTTT. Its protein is CASSLAPRGTGELFF.

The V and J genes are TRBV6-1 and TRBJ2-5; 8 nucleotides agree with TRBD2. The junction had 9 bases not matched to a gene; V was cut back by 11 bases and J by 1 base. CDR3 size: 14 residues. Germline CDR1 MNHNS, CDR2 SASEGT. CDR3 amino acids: CAGSLAGSQETQYF. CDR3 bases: TGTGCCGGGTCCTTAGCGGGGAGCCAAGAGACCCAGTACTTC.